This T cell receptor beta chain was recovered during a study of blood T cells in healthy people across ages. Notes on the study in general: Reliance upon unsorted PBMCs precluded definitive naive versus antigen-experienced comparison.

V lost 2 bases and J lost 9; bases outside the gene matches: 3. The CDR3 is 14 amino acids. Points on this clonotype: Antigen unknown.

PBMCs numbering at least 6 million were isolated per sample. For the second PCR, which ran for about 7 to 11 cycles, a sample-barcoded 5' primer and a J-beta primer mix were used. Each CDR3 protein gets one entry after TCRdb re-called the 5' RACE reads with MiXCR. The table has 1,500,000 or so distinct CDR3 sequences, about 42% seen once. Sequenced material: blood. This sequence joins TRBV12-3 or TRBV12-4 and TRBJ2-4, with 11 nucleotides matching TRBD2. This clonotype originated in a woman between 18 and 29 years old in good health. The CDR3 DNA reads TGTGCCAGCAGTTTAAGGGGGACTAGCGGCATTCAGTACTTC. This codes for CASSLRGTSGIQYF.